This TCR beta chain was found in a study of blood T cell repertoires in COVID-19. This CDR3 comprises 18 residues. The V end lost 3 bases, the J end lost 1 base, and 20 bases lay between the germline ends. The V gene's germline CDR1 is MNHNS and CDR2 SASEGT. The assay was immunoSEQ multiplex PCR, and TCRdb's table has in-frame clones only and misses some. The profile shows approximately 240,000 clones, 75% to 95% of them singletons. Participants were aged about 18 to 90 years from more than 20 US areas. Donors were grouped by their self-reported clinical history. The TCR originated in a woman aged 18-35 years who had recovered from COVID-19. What was sequenced was PBMCs or T cells enriched from blood (not recorded which). The rearrangement joins TRBV6-1 to TRBJ2-3; D possibly corresponds to TRBD2 (5 bases). CDR3 DNA sequence: TGTGCCAGCAGTGATGCGCTAAGAGGGTTATTGGGCACAGATACGCAGTATTTT. Translated, it gives CASSDALRGLLGTDTQYF.